Listed here are 30 T cell receptor beta chains from one sample, sequenced in a study of early T cells in non-severe SARS-CoV-2 infection. TCRdb fed the 5' RACE reads into MiXCR, producing one record per CDR3 protein. The table records some 61,000 distinct CDR3 sequences, roughly 9% of them present only once. Sequenced here: whole blood, sampled at baseline. The receptor set was obtained from an adult who was a healthcare worker with PCR-confirmed SARS-CoV-2 infection or an uninfected control (not recorded which).

The chain couples TRBV7-9 to TRBJ2-3; 12 nucleotides align to TRBD2. CDR1 and CDR2 (germline): SEHNR, FQNEAQ (reference sequence). The CDR3 runs 17 residues. J lost 4 bases, V lost 7 bases, and 12 bases had no gene match. CDR3 nucleotides: TGTGCCAGCACCCCCCAGCTAGCGGGAGGGAGGCCAGATACGCAGTATTTT. It codes for CASTPQLAGGRPDTQYF.

This chain connects TRBV7-9 to TRBJ1-1; no firm D call. V was cut by 5 bases and J by 4 bases, with 11 bases left in between. The length of the CDR3 is 13 residues. The germline V gene has CDR1 SEHNR and CDR2 FQNEAQ (reference sequence). The CDR3 loop is CASSPAGSTEAFF. The CDR3 region has the DNA TGTGCCAGCAGCCCGGCGGGATCCACTGAAGCTTTCTTT.

This clonotype was observed many times. The chain carries TRBV19 and TRBJ2-5; 7 bases fit TRBD1. Per germline, CDR1 LNHDA and CDR2 SQIVND (reference sequence). CDR3 size: 16 residues. The V segment lost 6 bases and the J segment 4 bases; nucleotides outside the gene matches: 14. The CDR3 spells CASSSNRGKYRETQYF. CDR3 sequence (DNA): TGTGCCAGTAGCTCTAACAGGGGAAAGTACCGAGAGACCCAGTACTTC.

This clonotype has more than one count but fewer than ten. The chain uses TRBV19 and TRBJ2-7; D may be TRBD2 (6 bases). V was shortened by 6 bases and J by 2 bases, with 20 bases between the two germline ends. Germline V gene lookup returns CDR1 LNHDA and CDR2 SQIVND (reference sequence). The length of the CDR3 is 16 residues. The CDR3 loop is CASSLTRGGATYEQYF. CDR3 DNA: TGTGCCAGTAGCTTGACCCGCGGCGGGGCCACCTACGAGCAGTACTTC.

This clonotype was detected a few times. The CDR3 nucleotides read TGTGCCAGCAGCTTAGAAGGCCAGGGGGTATTAGAGCAGTTCTTC. It yields the protein CASSLEGQGVLEQFF. V is TRBV7-9 and J is TRBJ2-1; 7 bases are shared with TRBD1. The CDR3 spans 15 residues. Trimming at V came to 1 base and at J to 10 bases, leaving 10 bases not matched to a gene. In germline, CDR1 is SEHNR, CDR2 FQNEAQ (reference sequence).

This clonotype has only a few counts. This chain connects TRBV20-1 to TRBJ2-3, with 10 bases that match TRBD2. Per the germline V gene, CDR1 is DFQATT and CDR2 is SNEGSKA (reference sequence). Trimming cost V 6 bases and J 5 bases; bases outside gene matches: 11. This CDR3 spans 15 amino acids. The CDR3 loop reads CSAEPGLALEDTQYF. Written as DNA, the CDR3 is TGCAGTGCGGAACCGGGACTAGCGTTAGAAGATACGCAGTATTTT.

Ten or more counts support this clonotype. The rearrangement links TRBV24-1 to TRBJ2-5; TRBD2 matches at 8 bases. J lost 0 bases, V lost 4 bases, and 6 bases had no gene match. Germline CDR1 is KGHDR and CDR2 is SFDVKD. The CDR3 is 16 amino acids. The CDR3 nucleotides read TGTGCCACCAGTGACGCGGGAGGACCGTACCAAGAGACCCAGTACTTC. It specifies CATSDAGGPYQETQYF.

The chain links TRBV21-1 to TRBJ2-1; the table's TRBD1 call for D was not verified on the DNA. TRBV21-1 counts as a pseudogene. CDR3 length: 19 residues. The CDR3 loop is CASSKGFPRPDREFNEQFF. CDR3 DNA sequence: TGTGCCAGCAGCAAAGGTTTTCCCCGCCCTGACAGGGAATTCAATGAGCAGTTCTTC.

This clonotype has a handful of counts. The gene calls are TRBV5-4 and TRBJ2-2, with D maybe TRBD2 (6 bases). Between the trimmed V and J ends, which lost 2 bases and 6 bases, there was a span of 14 bases. Germline CDR1 reads SGHNT; CDR2 reads YYREEE (reference sequence). CDR3 length: 15 residues. CDR3 region: CASSLEPAGPGELFF. The CDR3 region has the DNA TGTGCCAGCAGCTTAGAACCAGCGGGCCCCGGGGAGCTGTTTTTT.

This chain joins TRBV5-6 and TRBJ2-1; TRBD2 might be the D (5 bases). CDR3 length: 17 residues. V gave up 6 bases and J gave up 4 bases, with 23 bases separating them. Germline V gene lookup returns CDR1 SGHDT and CDR2 YYEEEE. CDR3 sequence: CASTHWVSGSQYNEQFF. CDR3 in DNA: TGTGCCAGCACCCATTGGGTTAGTGGGAGCCAGTACAATGAGCAGTTCTTC.

The sample holds a few counts of this clonotype. The chain joins TRBV7-3 to TRBJ2-7; TRBD2 matches at 14 bases. Unmatched junction bases numbered 9, after V lost 5 bases and J lost 6 bases. Germline lookup yields CDR1 SGHTA and CDR2 FQGTGA. The CDR3 is 16 residues long. The CDR3 spells CASSPGTSGSIGEQYF. In nucleotides, the CDR3 is TGTGCCAGCAGCCCGGGGACTAGCGGGAGTATTGGCGAGCAGTACTTC.

This clonotype appeared a single time. This chain joins TRBV5-4 and TRBJ1-3, with a weak D call TRBD1 (5 bases). CDR3 length equals 15 residues. Trimming shortened V by 4 bases and J by 1 base, and 12 bases separated the two germline ends. The germline CDR1 and CDR2 sequences are SGHNT and YYREEE (reference sequence). The CDR3 nucleotides are TGTGCCAGCAGCCGGGACGCGGATTCTGGAAACACCATATATTTT. Encoded protein: CASSRDADSGNTIYF. The entire variable domain, with the rest obtained from reference TRBV5-4 and TRBJ1-3, is as follows: ETGVTQSPTHLIKTRGQQVTLRCSSQSGHNTVSWYQQALGQGPQFIFQYYREEENGRGNFPPRFSGLQFPNYSSELNVNALELDDSALYLCASSRDADSGNTIYFGEGSWLTVV.

This chain connects TRBV30 to TRBJ2-1; tentatively, D is TRBD1 (5 bases). Germline-derived CDR1 and CDR2 are GTSNPN and SVGIG (reference sequence). This CDR3 is built from 15 residues. V shed 3 bases and J shed 2 bases, with 14 bases lying between them. CDR3 sequence: CAWSLKGSPYNEQFF. CDR3 nucleotide sequence: TGTGCCTGGAGCCTGAAGGGGTCTCCCTACAATGAGCAGTTCTTC.

The sample holds a few counts of this clonotype. J is TRBJ2-5 and V is TRBV2; 10 positions match TRBD1. This CDR3 region has 15 residues. The germline V gene encodes CDR1 SNHLY and CDR2 FYNNEI. The V gene end was trimmed by 2 bases and the J gene end by 5 bases; junction bases not matched to a gene: 5. Written as DNA, the CDR3 is TGTGCCAGCAGTGAAACCGGGACAGGGGTTGAGACCCAGTACTTC. As protein: CASSETGTGVETQYF.

In its sample, this clonotype was seen a few times. The chain's CDR3 is CASRPDRGRAEAFF. The DNA of the CDR3 is TGTGCCAGCAGACCGGACAGGGGTCGTGCTGAAGCTTTCTTT. The chain uses TRBV27 and TRBJ1-1; 9 nucleotides agree with TRBD1. V trimming: 6 bases; J trimming: 6 bases; junction bases outside the gene matches: 8. In germline, CDR1 is MNHEY, CDR2 SMNVEV (reference sequence). The length of the CDR3 is 14 residues.

This clonotype was recorded at least ten times. The chain couples TRBV5-1 to TRBJ2-1; 7 nucleotides agree with TRBD1. Losses at the gene ends were 0 bases for V and 8 bases for J; bases not matched to a gene: 11. Germline CDR1 SGHRS, CDR2 YFSETQ. The CDR3 covers 16 residues. The CDR3 DNA reads as TGCGCCAGCAGCTTGGTGGAACAGGGGCACATCCATGAGCAGTTCTTC. Translating it yields CASSLVEQGHIHEQFF.

The CDR3 spells CASGLAGGETQYF. The CDR3, as DNA: TGTGCCAGCGGACTAGCGGGAGGCGAGACCCAGTACTTC. The V and J genes are TRBV7-3 and TRBJ2-5; 14 bases are shared with TRBD2. There are 13 residues in the CDR3. Germline CDR1 is SGHTA and CDR2 is FQGTGA. With 8 bases clipped from V and 5 bases from J, the junction kept 1 base outside the gene matches.

The chain uses TRBV9 and TRBJ2-1; D is possibly TRBD1 (7 bases). V shed 4 bases and J shed 0 bases, with 14 bases lying between them. The V gene's germline CDR1 is SGDLS and CDR2 YYNGEE. This CDR3 contains 16 residues. The CDR3 bases are TGTGCCAGCAGCACCAGGGGGGTTAGCTCCTACAATGAGCAGTTCTTC. Amino acids: CASSTRGVSSYNEQFF.

This clonotype was counted only a few times. The V call is TRBV7-9, the J call TRBJ2-1; tentatively, D is TRBD1 or TRBD2 (5 bases each). Trimming cost V 4 bases and J 2 bases, with 12 bases left between them. The CDR3 is 15 amino acids. Germline CDR1 is SEHNR and CDR2 is FQNEAQ (reference sequence). The CDR3 region is CASSYRVGAYNEQFF. The CDR3, as DNA: TGTGCCAGCAGCTACCGTGTGGGGGCCTACAATGAGCAGTTCTTC.

The chain employs TRBV29-1 and TRBJ2-3, with TRBD2 identical over 12 bases. Germline V lookup: CDR1 SQVTM, CDR2 ANQGSEA. The junction had 9 bases not matched to a gene; V was cut back by 4 bases and J by 10 bases. The CDR3 extends over 14 amino acids. The CDR3 reads CSVGRLAGGPAQYF. In DNA, the CDR3 is TGCAGCGTTGGGAGGCTAGCGGGGGGGCCGGCGCAGTATTTT.

The gene calls are TRBV6-5 and TRBJ2-7; TRBD1 aligns across 11 bases. Germline V gives CDR1 MNHEY, CDR2 SVGAGI. This CDR3 contains 15 residues. V was pared by 4 bases and J by 3 bases, with 5 bases of the junction left unmatched. The DNA of the CDR3 is TGTGCCAGCAGTTCTGGGACAGGGGGATACTACGAGCAGTACTTC. This codes for CASSSGTGGYYEQYF.

This clonotype was seen repeatedly, ten times or more. J is TRBJ2-3 and V is TRBV29-1, with 7 bases aligning to TRBD1. Looked up from germline, CDR1 is SQVTM and CDR2 is ANQGSEA. CDR3 length: 13 amino acids. J was trimmed by 3 bases and V by 6 bases; bases with no gene match: 6. In nucleotides, the CDR3 is TGCAGCGTCTTGACAGGGAATACAGATACGCAGTATTTT. As protein: CSVLTGNTDTQYF.

The chain couples TRBV12-3 or TRBV12-4 to TRBJ1-2; 8 bases map to TRBD1. The CDR3 is 14 residues long. J lost 3 bases, V lost 4 bases, and 4 bases had no gene match. The CDR3, as DNA: TGTGCCAGCAGTTCGCAACAGGGGGACTATGGCTACACCTTC. The encoded protein is CASSSQQGDYGYTF.

CDR3 nucleotides: TGTGCCAGCAGCCAACACCGGGGCGGGAACTACGAGCAGTACTTC. It specifies CASSQHRGGNYEQYF. This chain links TRBV3-1 with TRBJ2-7; D may be TRBD2 (6 bases). The ends were cut back, 2 bases at V and 3 bases at J, with 14 bases in the middle. The V gene's germline CDR1 is LGHDT and CDR2 YNNKEL (reference sequence). The CDR3 runs to 15 residues.

This clonotype was seen more than once but under ten times. V and J are TRBV6-6 and TRBJ2-6; D is unclear. CDR1 is MNHNY and CDR2 is SVGAGI in the germline V gene (reference sequence). The CDR3 is 19 residues long. Trimming took off 0 bases at V and 4 bases at J, with 19 bases between the two ends. The CDR3 nucleotides read TGTGCCAGCAGTTACTCGTTCGGCAATCCTAGTGCAGGGGCCAACGTCCTGACTTTC. It translates to CASSYSFGNPSAGANVLTF.

This clonotype showed up just a few times. The chain combines TRBV29-1 with TRBJ2-7, with 8 positions matching TRBD2. The CDR3 extends over 13 amino acids. Per the germline V gene, CDR1 is SQVTM and CDR2 is ANQGSEA. J gave up 4 bases and V 6 bases, and 8 bases lay outside the gene matches. The CDR3 sequence is CSVGTGGLYEQYF. The CDR3, as DNA: TGCAGCGTGGGCACGGGGGGGCTTTACGAGCAGTACTTC.

The rearrangement uses TRBV11-2 and TRBJ2-2, with D perhaps matching TRBD1 (6 bases). This CDR3 region has 17 residues. Germline V CDR1 and CDR2: SGHAT, FQNNGV. Trimming took off 5 bases at V and 0 bases at J, with 16 bases between the two ends. CDR3 amino acids: CASSTRARGSNTGELFF. The CDR3 DNA follows: TGTGCCAGCAGCACTAGAGCGAGGGGGTCGAACACCGGGGAGCTGTTTTTT. Supplemented by reference TRBV11-2 and TRBJ2-2, the full variable domain reads EAGVAQSPRYKIIEKRQSVAFWCNPISGHATLYWYQQILGQGPKLLIQFQNNGVVDDSQLPKDRFSAERLKGVDSTLKIQPAKLEDSAVYLCASSTRARGSNTGELFFGEGSRLTVL.

This clonotype was observed many times. The chain joins TRBV29-1 to TRBJ1-1, with D possibly being TRBD1 (5 bases). The V gene lost 5 bases and the J gene lost 5 bases, with 12 bases spanning the gap. In germline, CDR1 is SQVTM, CDR2 ANQGSEA. The length of the CDR3 is 12 residues. CDR3 in amino acids: CSVRQGSTEAFF. For the CDR3, the DNA is TGCAGCGTTCGGCAGGGATCGACTGAAGCTTTCTTT.

J is TRBJ2-7 and V is TRBV12-3 or TRBV12-4; 9 nucleotides agree with TRBD2. V dropped 5 bases and J dropped 6; count of bases not matched to a gene: 11. CDR3 length: 15 amino acids. Here the CDR3 DNA reads TGTGCCAGCAGTCCATTTGTAGGCGGGAGGGCCGAGCAGTACTTC. Translated, it gives CASSPFVGGRAEQYF.

In its sample, this clonotype was seen a few times. V gene TRBV29-1 combines with J gene TRBJ1-1, with a weak D call TRBD1 (6 bases). The CDR3 runs 12 residues. V lost 8 bases and J 4 bases, leaving 14 bases between the germline ends. Germline assignment: CDR1 SQVTM and CDR2 ANQGSEA. The CDR3 region is CSTWGGPTEAFF. The CDR3 DNA reads TGCAGCACCTGGGGGGGGCCCACTGAAGCTTTCTTT.